This TCR beta chain was profiled in a study of technical replicates of blood from several donors. V was cut by 3 bases and J by 1 base, with 9 bases left in between. The germline V gene has CDR1 GTSNPN and CDR2 SVGIG (reference sequence). The CDR3 totals 13 residues. TCRdb's table, derived via immunoSEQ multiplex PCR, lists solely in-frame clones and lacks some. The sample has about 81,000 clones; under 97% are singletons. Sequenced: T cells isolated from PBMCs. The rearrangement uses TRBV30 and TRBJ1-1, with D perhaps TRBD1 (5 bases). The clonotype originates from a human donor in good health. The CDR3 protein is CAWRPGQNTEAFF. The CDR3 coding sequence is TGTGCCTGGAGGCCAGGGCAGAACACTGAAGCTTTCTTT.